These 6 T cell receptor beta chains were all obtained from the same sample, sequenced in a study of T-cell memory formation after mild COVID-19. TCRdb ran MiXCR on the 5' RACE reads and lists one entry per CDR3 protein. Of about 33,000 distinct CDR3 sequences listed, around 21% are singletons. Specimen: PBMCs or a T cell subset sorted from them (not recorded which). The receptors stem from an adult who had mild COVID-19 (a few samples of this study predate the infection). Cell type and time point are not known.

The sample holds many counts of this clonotype. The genes are TRBV2 and TRBJ1-1; D perhaps matches TRBD1 (5 bases). The germline V gene encodes CDR1 SNHLY and CDR2 FYNNEI. This CDR3 has 14 residues. Trimming stripped 1 base from V and 0 bases from J, with 6 bases between. CDR3 region: CASSEGQMNTEAFF. Here the CDR3 DNA reads TGTGCCAGCAGTGAAGGACAGATGAACACTGAAGCTTTCTTT.

The chain uses TRBV29-1 and TRBJ2-1; 11 bases map to TRBD2. This CDR3 is built from 12 residues. With 7 bases clipped from V and 6 bases from J, the junction kept 2 bases outside the gene matches. From germline, CDR1 is SQVTM and CDR2 ANQGSEA. CDR3 coding DNA: TGCAGCGATAGCGGGGGGGCCAATGAGCAGTTCTTC. The encoded protein is CSDSGGANEQFF.

J is TRBJ1-1 and V is TRBV12-3 or TRBV12-4, with a tentative D call TRBD1 (6 bases). Trimming took off 4 bases at V and 4 bases at J, with 13 bases between the two ends. This CDR3 has 14 amino acids. CDR3 nucleotide sequence: TGTGCCAGCAGTTCTACAGGGTGGGGCACTGAAGCTTTCTTT. It yields the protein CASSSTGWGTEAFF.

This clonotype was recorded many times. The rearrangement joins TRBV5-5 to TRBJ2-2; D could derive from TRBD1 or TRBD2 (6 bases each). The germline V gene has CDR1 SGHKS and CDR2 YYEKEE (reference sequence). This CDR3 is built from 16 residues. Trimming removed 1 base at V and 3 bases at J, with 13 bases between. The CDR3 loop is CASSLRGGRDTGELFF. The CDR3 nucleotides read TGTGCCAGCAGCTTGAGAGGGGGGCGCGACACCGGGGAGCTGTTTTTT.

This clonotype was observed a few times. The chain joins TRBV24-1 to TRBJ1-5; D unresolved. Germline V CDR1 and CDR2: KGHDR, SFDVKD. Trimming took off 3 bases at V and 3 bases at J, with 14 bases between the two ends. The CDR3 loop spans 16 amino acids. CDR3 region: CATSDPSTADNQPQHF. The CDR3 DNA is TGTGCCACCAGTGATCCTTCGACGGCAGACAATCAGCCCCAGCATTTT.

The table lists this clonotype with many counts. The V gene is TRBV14, the J gene TRBJ2-1; TRBD2 matches 10 bases. The CDR3 consists of 18 residues. V shed 1 base and J 4 bases; nucleotides not matched to a gene: 10. The V gene's germline CDR1 is SGHDN and CDR2 FVKESK. The CDR3 protein is CASSQGDGLAVPYNEQFF. The CDR3, as DNA: TGTGCCAGCAGCCAAGGGGACGGACTAGCGGTCCCTTACAATGAGCAGTTCTTC.